This T cell receptor (beta chain) was identified in a study of blood T cell repertoires in COVID-19. V shed 3 bases and J shed 0 bases, with 12 bases lying between them. Looked up from germline, CDR1 is SQVTM and CDR2 is ANQGSEA. The CDR3 length is 14 residues. Comment on this clone: This sample includes further DNA sequences coding for the same CDR3.

TCRdb's copy holds only in-frame clones and misses some; the assay was immunoSEQ multiplex PCR. The sample holds some 160,000 clones; approximately 90% are singletons and the top ten take about 5%. The sequence was obtained from a man aged 18 to 30 with COVID-19, enrolled during active disease. The chain joins TRBV29-1 to TRBJ2-7; D possibly corresponds to TRBD1 (7 bases). The sequenced material came from peripheral blood. The CDR3 spells CSVEEGDSSYEQYF. The CDR3 DNA is TGCAGCGTTGAGGAGGGGGACAGCTCCTACGAGCAGTACTTC.